Listed below are T cell receptor beta chains from one sample, sequenced in a study of lymphopenia after photon versus proton radiotherapy. The table came from immunoSEQ multiplex PCR; TCRdb's copy has only in-frame clones and leaves some out. The sample lists 150,000 or so clones; about 85% were seen once. Specimen: peripheral blood, collected from a patient treated with photon-based radiotherapy. All receptors come from a man aged 45-65 years with gastric cancer. The CDR3 runs from the conserved cysteine through the conserved F or W. A D gene is named only where the DNA matches it firmly. Clone size is shown for a subset of rows, as once, few, many or a class of expanded clone.

d_call: .; v_call: TRBV7-2; j_call: TRBJ2-7; clone_size: .; cdr3_nt: TGTGCCAGCAGCTCCGACGGACAGATCTCCTACGAGCAGTACTTC; cdr3_aa: CASSSDGQISYEQYF
d_call: TRBD2; v_call: TRBV5-1; j_call: TRBJ2-1; clone_size: .; cdr3_nt: TGCGCCAGCAGCCCCTCGGGACTAGCGGGAGACCCCTCCTACAATGAGCAGTTCTTC; cdr3_aa: CASSPSGLAGDPSYNEQFF
d_call: .; v_call: TRBV10-3; j_call: TRBJ2-1; clone_size: .; cdr3_nt: TGTGCCATCGGGGCCAGCGATGAGCAGTTCTTC; cdr3_aa: CAIGASDEQFF
d_call: TRBD2; v_call: TRBV4-3; j_call: TRBJ2-1; clone_size: .; cdr3_nt: TGCGCCAGCAGCCAAGAAAGGGCATCGGCTAGCGGGAGGGGGTATGAGCAGTTCTTC; cdr3_aa: CASSQERASASGRGYEQFF
d_call: .; v_call: TRBV13; j_call: TRBJ1-5; clone_size: .; cdr3_nt: TGTGCCAGCAGCATAATGGGGTACAATCAGCCCCAGCATTTT; cdr3_aa: CASSIMGYNQPQHF
d_call: .; v_call: TRBV7-2; j_call: TRBJ2-7; clone_size: .; cdr3_nt: TGTGCCAGCAGCTTATGGGACGAGCAGTACTTC; cdr3_aa: CASSLWDEQYF
d_call: TRBD1; v_call: TRBV5-1; j_call: TRBJ1-2; clone_size: .; cdr3_nt: TGCGCCAGCAGCTTCGACAGGGTGAGGTCGGACTATGGCTACACCTTC; cdr3_aa: CASSFDRVRSDYGYTF
d_call: .; v_call: TRBV19; j_call: TRBJ2-3; clone_size: .; cdr3_nt: TGTGCCAGTAGTACGAGGGAAACGACTGGGAGGAATACGCAGTATTTT; cdr3_aa: CASSTRETTGRNTQYF
d_call: TRBD1; v_call: TRBV19; j_call: TRBJ1-4; clone_size: .; cdr3_nt: TGTGCCAGTAGTATAGGCGGCACAGGGGTCGAAAAACTGTTTTTT; cdr3_aa: CASSIGGTGVEKLFF
d_call: .; v_call: TRBV6-5; j_call: TRBJ2-5; clone_size: .; cdr3_nt: TGTGCCAGCAACCCGACTAGGGAAGAGACCCAGTACTTC; cdr3_aa: CASNPTREETQYF
d_call: .; v_call: TRBV18; j_call: TRBJ2-5; clone_size: .; cdr3_nt: TGTGCCAGCTCACCAAGTTACCATGAAGAGACCCAGTACTTC; cdr3_aa: CASSPSYHEETQYF
d_call: .; v_call: TRBV21-1; j_call: TRBJ2-5; clone_size: .; cdr3_nt: TGTGCCAGCAGAGGTTGGCCGGACAGGGCCCTCCAAGAGACCCAGTACTTC; cdr3_aa: CASRGWPDRALQETQYF
d_call: TRBD2; v_call: TRBV7-2; j_call: TRBJ2-1; clone_size: .; cdr3_nt: TGTGCCAGCCCCTCGTCGGGACTAGCGGGATACAGCTCCTACAATGAGCAGTTCTTC; cdr3_aa: CASPSSGLAGYSSYNEQFF
d_call: .; v_call: TRBV18; j_call: TRBJ1-4; clone_size: once; cdr3_nt: TGTGCCAGCTCACCCCAACACAGTTTGGAGGAAAAACTGTTTTTT; cdr3_aa: CASSPQHSLEEKLFF
d_call: .; v_call: TRBV19; j_call: TRBJ2-1; clone_size: .; cdr3_nt: TGTGCCAGTAGGGGACTGGGCCACAATGAGCAGTTCTTC; cdr3_aa: CASRGLGHNEQFF
d_call: .; v_call: TRBV28; j_call: TRBJ1-1; clone_size: .; cdr3_nt: TGTGCCAGCAGTTTCCGCGGGGGATCCACTGAAGCTTTCTTT; cdr3_aa: CASSFRGGSTEAFF
d_call: TRBD2; v_call: TRBV5-4; j_call: TRBJ2-1; clone_size: .; cdr3_nt: TGTGCCAGCAGCTTGGCCCGGGGGGACAATGAGCAGTTCTTC; cdr3_aa: CASSLARGDNEQFF
d_call: TRBD1; v_call: TRBV5-4; j_call: TRBJ2-2; clone_size: once; cdr3_nt: TGTGCCAGCAGCTTGGCCGGGACAGGGAACACCGGGGAGCTGTTTTTT; cdr3_aa: CASSLAGTGNTGELFF
d_call: .; v_call: TRBV28; j_call: TRBJ2-7; clone_size: .; cdr3_nt: TGTGCCAGCAGTTCGGTCGGGGGCCACGAGCAGTACTTC; cdr3_aa: CASSSVGGHEQYF
d_call: .; v_call: TRBV2; j_call: TRBJ2-3; clone_size: .; cdr3_nt: TGTGCCAGCAGTGAGAGGGGGACGCGCACAGATACGCAGTATTTT; cdr3_aa: CASSERGTRTDTQYF
d_call: .; v_call: TRBV18; j_call: TRBJ2-7; clone_size: .; cdr3_nt: TGTGCCAGCTCACCACAGGGCGCCTACGAGCAGTACTTC; cdr3_aa: CASSPQGAYEQYF
d_call: .; v_call: TRBV6-6; j_call: TRBJ2-7; clone_size: .; cdr3_nt: TGTGCCAGCAGTGGCGACTCGACCTACGAGCAGTACTTC; cdr3_aa: CASSGDSTYEQYF
d_call: .; v_call: TRBV5-1; j_call: TRBJ2-5; clone_size: .; cdr3_nt: TGCGCCAGCAGCTTGGGAGTTGCCCTTGGGTACCAAGAGACCCAGTACTTC; cdr3_aa: CASSLGVALGYQETQYF
d_call: TRBD1; v_call: TRBV4-1; j_call: TRBJ2-7; clone_size: .; cdr3_nt: TGCGCCAGCAGCCACGCAGGGGGTTACGAGCAGTACTTC; cdr3_aa: CASSHAGGYEQYF
d_call: .; v_call: TRBV5-6; j_call: TRBJ1-5; clone_size: .; cdr3_nt: TGTGCCAGCAGCTTCGGACGGAGGGGCAATCAGCCCCAGCATTTT; cdr3_aa: CASSFGRRGNQPQHF
d_call: .; v_call: TRBV7-8; j_call: TRBJ2-1; clone_size: once; cdr3_nt: TGTGCCAGCAGCTTCCAGGGGGGTTACAATGAGCAGTTCTTC; cdr3_aa: CASSFQGGYNEQFF
d_call: .; v_call: TRBV5-1; j_call: TRBJ1-1; clone_size: .; cdr3_nt: TGCGCCAGCAGCCGGGACATGAACACTGAAGCTTTCTTT; cdr3_aa: CASSRDMNTEAFF
d_call: TRBD2; v_call: TRBV6-1; j_call: TRBJ2-3; clone_size: .; cdr3_nt: TGTGCCAGCAGTGAAGTTTTGGGTGCGGTAATAGGGAGGGCCTTAGATACGCAGTATTTT; cdr3_aa: CASSEVLGAVIGRALDTQYF
d_call: .; v_call: TRBV27; j_call: TRBJ2-5; clone_size: .; cdr3_nt: TGTGCCAGCAGTTTAGGGGGTCTCACGGAGACCCAGTACTTC; cdr3_aa: CASSLGGLTETQYF
d_call: .; v_call: TRBV30; j_call: TRBJ2-6; clone_size: few; cdr3_nt: TGTGCCTGGAGTACCCCGGAAGGGACTGGGGCCAACGTCCTGACTTTC; cdr3_aa: CAWSTPEGTGANVLTF
d_call: TRBD1; v_call: TRBV2; j_call: TRBJ2-7; clone_size: .; cdr3_nt: TGTGCCAGCCGCGACAGGGGGCGCGACGAGCAGTACTTC; cdr3_aa: CASRDRGRDEQYF
d_call: .; v_call: TRBV18; j_call: TRBJ1-4; clone_size: .; cdr3_nt: TGTGCCAGCTCACCCAGTCCAACTAATGAAAAACTGTTTTTT; cdr3_aa: CASSPSPTNEKLFF
d_call: .; v_call: TRBV6-6; j_call: TRBJ2-3; clone_size: .; cdr3_nt: TGTGCCAGCAGTCTAGCGAAGTGGGGCACAGATACGCAGTATTTT; cdr3_aa: CASSLAKWGTDTQYF
d_call: .; v_call: TRBV5-6; j_call: TRBJ1-5; clone_size: .; cdr3_nt: TGTGCCAGCAGCTCCTTAACAGGGCGTGGACAGCCCCAGCATTTT; cdr3_aa: CASSSLTGRGQPQHF
d_call: .; v_call: TRBV30; j_call: TRBJ2-5; clone_size: .; cdr3_nt: TGTGCCTGGAGTTTGGCGGGGGAGACCCAGTACTTC; cdr3_aa: CAWSLAGETQYF
d_call: .; v_call: TRBV6-6; j_call: TRBJ1-4; clone_size: .; cdr3_nt: TGTGCCAGCAGTTACGGGGCAGGAATGGTGGGGGAAAAACTGTTTTTT; cdr3_aa: CASSYGAGMVGEKLFF
d_call: .; v_call: TRBV6-1; j_call: TRBJ2-7; clone_size: .; cdr3_nt: TGTGCCAGCAGTGAGGTCGGGGACGAGCAGTACTTC; cdr3_aa: CASSEVGDEQYF
d_call: .; v_call: TRBV11-3; j_call: TRBJ2-1; clone_size: .; cdr3_nt: TGTGCCAGCAGCTTCCCACCAGGGGCTCGGGGGATCAATGAGCAGTTCTTC; cdr3_aa: CASSFPPGARGINEQFF
d_call: TRBD2; v_call: TRBV30; j_call: TRBJ2-5; clone_size: few; cdr3_nt: TGTGCCTGGAGGGCCGGGAGGGAGACCCAGTACTTC; cdr3_aa: CAWRAGRETQYF
d_call: TRBD1; v_call: TRBV6-6; j_call: TRBJ1-1; clone_size: .; cdr3_nt: TGTGCCAGCCCTAGGGACAGTTCGACTGAAGCTTTCTTT; cdr3_aa: CASPRDSSTEAFF
d_call: .; v_call: TRBV5-4; j_call: TRBJ2-5; clone_size: .; cdr3_nt: TGTGCCAGCAGCGGCAGTAAAGAGACCCAGTACTTC; cdr3_aa: CASSGSKETQYF
d_call: TRBD2; v_call: TRBV11-2; j_call: TRBJ2-1; clone_size: .; cdr3_nt: TGTGCCAGCAGCCCATTGTCCACCCCGGGACTAGCGGAGAAGGATGAGCAGTTCTTC; cdr3_aa: CASSPLSTPGLAEKDEQFF
d_call: .; v_call: TRBV14; j_call: TRBJ1-4; clone_size: .; cdr3_nt: TGTGCCAGCAGCCGGCAGGGCTGGGAAAAACTGTTTTTT; cdr3_aa: CASSRQGWEKLFF
d_call: TRBD1; v_call: TRBV7-9; j_call: TRBJ1-4; clone_size: .; cdr3_nt: TGTGCCAGCAGCCGACTAGGTGGGACAGGGGGCCGCAATGAAAAACTGTTTTTT; cdr3_aa: CASSRLGGTGGRNEKLFF
d_call: .; v_call: TRBV6-4; j_call: TRBJ2-4; clone_size: .; cdr3_nt: TGTGCCAGCAGTGGGGGTAGCCACGGAAAAAACATTCAGTACTTC; cdr3_aa: CASSGGSHGKNIQYF
d_call: .; v_call: TRBV4-1; j_call: TRBJ1-5; clone_size: .; cdr3_nt: TGCGCCAGCAGCCAAGAATGGATGGCCAATCAGCCCCAGCATTTT; cdr3_aa: CASSQEWMANQPQHF
d_call: TRBD1; v_call: TRBV7-2; j_call: TRBJ2-1; clone_size: .; cdr3_nt: TGTGCCAGCAGCAAGGACAGGGGTGCCCTTGAGCAGTTCTTC; cdr3_aa: CASSKDRGALEQFF
d_call: .; v_call: TRBV7-8; j_call: TRBJ1-5; clone_size: few; cdr3_nt: TGTGCCAGCAGCTTAGCGGGTCAGCCCCAGCATTTT; cdr3_aa: CASSLAGQPQHF
d_call: TRBD1; v_call: TRBV6-5; j_call: TRBJ2-3; clone_size: .; cdr3_nt: TGTGCCAGCAGTTTAGACAGGGGGGGTACGCAGTATTTT; cdr3_aa: CASSLDRGGTQYF
d_call: TRBD1; v_call: TRBV19; j_call: TRBJ2-7; clone_size: .; cdr3_nt: TGTGCCAGTAGTATTGGGACAGGTAGTAGCTACGAGCAGTACTTC; cdr3_aa: CASSIGTGSSYEQYF
d_call: TRBD2; v_call: TRBV13; j_call: TRBJ2-3; clone_size: .; cdr3_nt: TGTGCCAGCAGCGCTGTCCCACCGGGACTAGCCACAGATACGCAGTATTTT; cdr3_aa: CASSAVPPGLATDTQYF
d_call: TRBD2; v_call: TRBV11-2; j_call: TRBJ2-2; clone_size: .; cdr3_nt: TGTGCCAGCAGCTTGAGACTAGCGGGAGCCACCGGGGAGCTGTTTTTT; cdr3_aa: CASSLRLAGATGELFF